The entry below describes one T cell receptor beta chain. Participant ages covered about 18 to 90 years across 20 to 25 US areas. Each recovered donor of Cohort 3 presented with two negative PCRs, clearance, or symptom resolution. Study processing details: Amplification from reference gene primers served as the basis for estimated nucleated cell counts. Libraries were prepared by immunoSEQ multiplex PCR; TCRdb keeps only in-frame clonotypes and omits some of them. V, J and clone size are taken as reported in that table, and D and trimming were inferred from the DNA itself. The data hold approximately 230,000 clones, with 85% to 90% observed a single time. CDR3 length: 18 amino acids. The trim removed 5 bases at V and 4 bases at J, leaving 11 bases unmatched. CDR1 is MNHEY and CDR2 is SVGEGT in the germline V gene. This record belongs to a study of blood T cell repertoires in COVID-19.

The rearrangement joins TRBV6-2 or TRBV6-3 to TRBJ2-1; 13 positions match TRBD2. The receptor's source is a man in his forties or fifties who had recovered from COVID-19. Sequenced material: PBMCs or T cells enriched from blood (not recorded which). The CDR3 DNA reads as TGTGCCAGCAGTCACGGACTAGCGGGAGTGGGTCTATACAATGAGCAGTTCTTC. Amino acids: CASSHGLAGVGLYNEQFF.